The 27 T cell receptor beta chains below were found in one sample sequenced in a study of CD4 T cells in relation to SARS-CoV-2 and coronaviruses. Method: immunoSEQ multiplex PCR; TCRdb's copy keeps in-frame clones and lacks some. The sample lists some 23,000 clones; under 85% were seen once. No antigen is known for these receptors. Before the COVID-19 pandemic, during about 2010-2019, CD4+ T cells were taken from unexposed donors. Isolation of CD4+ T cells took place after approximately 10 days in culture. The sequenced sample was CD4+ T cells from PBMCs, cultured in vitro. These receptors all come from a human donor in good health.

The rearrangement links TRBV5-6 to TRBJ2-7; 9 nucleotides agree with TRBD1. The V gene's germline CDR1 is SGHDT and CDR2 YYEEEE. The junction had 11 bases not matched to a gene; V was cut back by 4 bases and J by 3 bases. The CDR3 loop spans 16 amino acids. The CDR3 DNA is TGTGCCAGCAGCCCGGAGCTCCGGGACAGGGACTACGAGCAGTACTTC. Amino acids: CASSPELRDRDYEQYF.

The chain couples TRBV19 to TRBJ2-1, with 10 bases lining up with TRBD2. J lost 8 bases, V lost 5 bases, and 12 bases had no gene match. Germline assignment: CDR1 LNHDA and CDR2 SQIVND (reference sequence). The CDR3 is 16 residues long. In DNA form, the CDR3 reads TGTGCCAGTAGTTCCGGAAGCGGGAGGGCCTCCGATGAGCAGTTCTTC. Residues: CASSSGSGRASDEQFF.

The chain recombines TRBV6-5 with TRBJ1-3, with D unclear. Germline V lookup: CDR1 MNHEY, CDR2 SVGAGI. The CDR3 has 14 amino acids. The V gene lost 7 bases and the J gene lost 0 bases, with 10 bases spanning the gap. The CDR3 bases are TGTGCCAGCACCCGGTCCTTCTCTGGAAACACCATATATTTT. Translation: CASTRSFSGNTIYF.

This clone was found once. This CDR3 reads CASSLAPDFDEQFF. The CDR3 DNA is TGCGCCAGCAGCTTGGCCCCCGATTTCGATGAGCAGTTCTTC. J is TRBJ2-1 and V is TRBV5-1; no reliable D call. V lost 0 bases to trimming and J lost 8 bases, with 12 bases between them. The germline V gene has CDR1 SGHRS and CDR2 YFSETQ. The CDR3 has 14 residues.

This CDR3 is CASSLAFFSSGYTF. The DNA of the CDR3 is TGTGCCAGCAGCTTAGCGTTTTTCTCAAGTGGCTACACCTTC. This chain links TRBV11-2 with TRBJ1-2, with D uncertain. Trimming removed 1 base at V and 7 bases at J, with 13 bases between. The CDR3 is 14 residues long. CDR1 is SGHAT, CDR2 FQNNGV, per germline.

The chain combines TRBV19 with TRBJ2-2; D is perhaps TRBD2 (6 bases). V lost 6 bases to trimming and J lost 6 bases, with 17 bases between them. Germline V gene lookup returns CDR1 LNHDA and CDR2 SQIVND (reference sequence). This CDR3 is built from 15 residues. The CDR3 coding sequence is TGTGCCAGTAGCTACGCGATTAGCGGTGCCGGGGAGCTGTTTTTT. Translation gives CASSYAISGAGELFF.

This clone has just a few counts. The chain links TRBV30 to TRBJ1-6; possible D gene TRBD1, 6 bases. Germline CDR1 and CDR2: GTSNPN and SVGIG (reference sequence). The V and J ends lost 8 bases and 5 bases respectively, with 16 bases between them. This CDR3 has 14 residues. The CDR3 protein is CASGGGVDNSPLHF. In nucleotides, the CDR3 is TGTGCCAGTGGGGGGGGCGTTGATAATTCACCCCTCCACTTT.

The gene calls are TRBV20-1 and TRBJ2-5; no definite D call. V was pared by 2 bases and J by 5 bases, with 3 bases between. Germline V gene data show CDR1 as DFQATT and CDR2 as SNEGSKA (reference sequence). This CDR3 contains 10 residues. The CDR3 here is CSARKETQYF. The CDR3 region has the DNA TGCAGTGCTAGAAAGGAGACCCAGTACTTC.

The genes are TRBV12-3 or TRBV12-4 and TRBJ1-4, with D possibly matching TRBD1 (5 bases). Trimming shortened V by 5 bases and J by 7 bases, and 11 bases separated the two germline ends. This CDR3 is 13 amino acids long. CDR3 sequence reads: CASSLGGTEKLFF. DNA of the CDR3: TGTGCCAGCAGTCTCGGGGGAACTGAAAAACTGTTTTTT.

The CDR3 here is CATSVSGGNEQYF. DNA of the CDR3: TGTGCCACCAGTGTTTCCGGGGGAAACGAGCAGTACTTC. This chain uses TRBV24-1 with TRBJ2-7; D might be TRBD2 (6 bases). This CDR3 comprises 13 residues. V lost 5 bases to trimming and J lost 5 bases, with 12 bases between them. Looked up from germline, CDR1 is KGHDR and CDR2 is SFDVKD.

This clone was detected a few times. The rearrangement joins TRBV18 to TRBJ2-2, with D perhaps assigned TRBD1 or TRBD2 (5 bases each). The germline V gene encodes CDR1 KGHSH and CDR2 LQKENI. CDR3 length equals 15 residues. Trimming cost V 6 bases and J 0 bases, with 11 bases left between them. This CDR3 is CASSRGRPNTGELFF. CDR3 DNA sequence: TGTGCCAGCTCCCGGGGCCGCCCGAACACCGGGGAGCTGTTTTTT.

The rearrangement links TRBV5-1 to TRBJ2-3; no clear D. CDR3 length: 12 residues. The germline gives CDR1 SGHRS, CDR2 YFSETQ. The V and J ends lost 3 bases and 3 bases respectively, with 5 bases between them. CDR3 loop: CASSSATDTQYF. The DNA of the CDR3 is TGCGCCAGCAGCTCCGCAACAGATACGCAGTATTTT.

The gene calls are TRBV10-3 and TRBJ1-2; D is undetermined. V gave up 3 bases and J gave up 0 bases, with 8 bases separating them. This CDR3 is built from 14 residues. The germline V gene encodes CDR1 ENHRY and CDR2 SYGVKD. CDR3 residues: CAISESSANYGYTF. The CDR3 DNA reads TGTGCCATCAGTGAATCGAGTGCTAACTATGGCTACACCTTC.

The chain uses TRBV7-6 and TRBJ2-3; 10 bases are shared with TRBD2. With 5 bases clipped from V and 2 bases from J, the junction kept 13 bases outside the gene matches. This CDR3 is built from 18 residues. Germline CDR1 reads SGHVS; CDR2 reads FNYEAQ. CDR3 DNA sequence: TGTGCCAGCAGCCTAACCGGCCTAGCGGGAGTGATCACAGATACGCAGTATTTT. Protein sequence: CASSLTGLAGVITDTQYF.

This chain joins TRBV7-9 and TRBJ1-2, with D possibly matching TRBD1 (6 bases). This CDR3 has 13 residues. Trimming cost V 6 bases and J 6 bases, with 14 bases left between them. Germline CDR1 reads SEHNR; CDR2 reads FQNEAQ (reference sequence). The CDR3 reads CASRGGASDGYTF. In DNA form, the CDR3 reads TGTGCCAGCAGGGGGGGGGCTAGCGATGGCTACACCTTC.

The CDR3 sequence is CSVWTGINFQAFF. CDR3 nucleotides: TGCAGCGTGTGGACAGGGATTAATTTTCAGGCTTTCTTT. V gene TRBV29-1 combines with J gene TRBJ1-1, with 8 positions matching TRBD1. The CDR3 length is 13 residues. The trim removed 6 bases at V and 11 bases at J, leaving 14 bases unmatched. Germline V gene data show CDR1 as SQVTM and CDR2 as ANQGSEA. Looking up the rest from reference TRBV29-1 and TRBJ1-1 gives the full variable domain: SAVISQKPSRDICQRGTSLTIQCQVDSQVTMMFWYRQQPGQSLTLIATANQGSEATYESGFVIDKFPISRPNLTFSTLTVSNMSPEDSSIYLCSVWTGINFQAFFGQGTRLTVV.

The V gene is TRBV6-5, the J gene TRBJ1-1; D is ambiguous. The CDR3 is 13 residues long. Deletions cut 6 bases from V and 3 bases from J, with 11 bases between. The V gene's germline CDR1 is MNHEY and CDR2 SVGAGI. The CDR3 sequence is CASSLNWDTEAFF. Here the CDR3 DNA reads TGTGCCAGCAGCCTTAACTGGGACACTGAAGCTTTCTTT.

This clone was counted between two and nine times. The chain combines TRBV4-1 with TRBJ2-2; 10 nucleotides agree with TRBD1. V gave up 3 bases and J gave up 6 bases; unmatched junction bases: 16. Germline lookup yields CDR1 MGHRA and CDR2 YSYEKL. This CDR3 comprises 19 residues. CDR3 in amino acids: CASSHTVGQGRERSGELFF. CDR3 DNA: TGCGCCAGCAGCCATACTGTGGGACAGGGGCGCGAAAGGTCCGGGGAGCTGTTTTTT.

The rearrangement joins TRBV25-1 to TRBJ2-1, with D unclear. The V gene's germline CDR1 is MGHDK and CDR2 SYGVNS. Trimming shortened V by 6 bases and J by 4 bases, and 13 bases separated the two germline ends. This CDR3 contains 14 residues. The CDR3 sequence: CASSALVQYNEQFF. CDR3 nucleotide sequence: TGTGCCAGCAGCGCCCTTGTCCAGTACAATGAGCAGTTCTTC. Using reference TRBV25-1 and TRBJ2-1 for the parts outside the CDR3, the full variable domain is EADIYQTPRYLVIGTGKKITLECSQTMGHDKMYWYQQDPGMELHLIHYSYGVNSTEKGDLSSESTVSRIRTEHFPLTLESARPSHTSQYLCASSALVQYNEQFFGPGTRLTVL.

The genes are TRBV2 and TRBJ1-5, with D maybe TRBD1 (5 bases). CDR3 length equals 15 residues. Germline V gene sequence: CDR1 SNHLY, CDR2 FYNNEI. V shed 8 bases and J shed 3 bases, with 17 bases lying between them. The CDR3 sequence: CASSISGLDNQPQHF. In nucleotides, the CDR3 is TGTGCCAGCTCCATTTCAGGGTTGGACAATCAGCCCCAGCATTTT.

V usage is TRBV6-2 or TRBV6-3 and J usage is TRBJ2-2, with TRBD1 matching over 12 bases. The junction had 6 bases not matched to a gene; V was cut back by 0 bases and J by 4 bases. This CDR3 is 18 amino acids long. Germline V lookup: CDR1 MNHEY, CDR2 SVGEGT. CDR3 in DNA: TGTGCCAGCAGTTACTCGAGGGACAGGGGGCTCTTCACCGGGGAGCTGTTTTTT. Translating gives CASSYSRDRGLFTGELFF.

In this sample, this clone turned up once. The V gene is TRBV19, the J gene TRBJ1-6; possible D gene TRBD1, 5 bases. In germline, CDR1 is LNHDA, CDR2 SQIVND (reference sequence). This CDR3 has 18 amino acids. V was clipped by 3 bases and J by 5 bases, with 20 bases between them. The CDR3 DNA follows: TGTGCCAGTAGTATCTCTCGTGGGGACCGGGACGATAATTCACCCCTCCACTTT. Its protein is CASSISRGDRDDNSPLHF.

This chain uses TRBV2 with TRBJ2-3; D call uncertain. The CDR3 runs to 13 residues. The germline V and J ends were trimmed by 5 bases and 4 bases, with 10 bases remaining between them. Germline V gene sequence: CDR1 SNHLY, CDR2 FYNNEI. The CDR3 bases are TGTGCCAGCAGTCCCCTGACCGCAGATACGCAGTATTTT. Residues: CASSPLTADTQYF.

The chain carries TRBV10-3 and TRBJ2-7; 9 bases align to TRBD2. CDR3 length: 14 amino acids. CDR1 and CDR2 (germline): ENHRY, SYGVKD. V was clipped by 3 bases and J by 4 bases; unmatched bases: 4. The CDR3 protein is CAISDAGGPYEQYF. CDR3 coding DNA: TGTGCCATCAGTGACGCGGGAGGGCCTTACGAGCAGTACTTC.

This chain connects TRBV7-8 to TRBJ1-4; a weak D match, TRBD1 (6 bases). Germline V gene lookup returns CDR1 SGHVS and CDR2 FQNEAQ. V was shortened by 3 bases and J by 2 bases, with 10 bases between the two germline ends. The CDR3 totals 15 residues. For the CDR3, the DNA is TGTGCCAGCAGCTTTGGGGGGGCCACTAATGAAAAACTGTTTTTT. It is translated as CASSFGGATNEKLFF. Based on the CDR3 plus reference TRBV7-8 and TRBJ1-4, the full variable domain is GAGVSQSPRYKVAKRGQDVALRCDPISGHVSLFWYQQALGQGPEFLTYFQNEAQLDKSGLPSDRFFAERPEGSVSTLKIQRTQQEDSAVYLCASSFGGATNEKLFFGSGTQLSVL.

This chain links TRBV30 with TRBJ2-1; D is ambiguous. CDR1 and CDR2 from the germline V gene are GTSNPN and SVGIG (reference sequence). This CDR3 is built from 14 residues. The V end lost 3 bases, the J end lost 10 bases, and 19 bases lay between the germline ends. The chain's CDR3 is CAWRTTLVQGEQFF. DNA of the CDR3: TGTGCCTGGAGGACCACCTTGGTACAAGGAGAGCAGTTCTTC.

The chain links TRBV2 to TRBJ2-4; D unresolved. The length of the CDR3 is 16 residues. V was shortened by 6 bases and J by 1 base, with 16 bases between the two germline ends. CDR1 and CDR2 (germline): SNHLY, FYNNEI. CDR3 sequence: CASSDYMRPAKNIQYF. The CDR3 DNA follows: TGTGCCAGCAGCGATTACATGCGTCCCGCCAAAAACATTCAGTACTTC.